This entry features one TCR beta chain sequence. The source of the sample is a study of blood T cell repertoires in COVID-19. In the authors' workflow: Scientists estimated how many nucleated cells there were by amplifying reference gene primers. The repertoire was sequenced with immunoSEQ multiplex PCR; TCRdb's copy has only in-frame clones and lacks some. V and J calls and clone size are copied from that table; D and trimming were computed from the DNA. The repertoire holds 240,000 or so clones, with around 86% as singletons. The CDR3 has 17 amino acids. The trim removed 6 bases at V and 0 bases at J, leaving 10 bases unmatched. CDR1 is SEHNR and CDR2 is FQNEAQ in the germline V gene (reference sequence).

The chain combines TRBV7-9 with TRBJ1-1, with 10 bases that match TRBD1. Material for sequencing was PBMCs or T cells enriched from blood (not recorded which). This clonotype was sampled from a woman in her thirties or forties with acute COVID-19. The chain's CDR3 is CASRFDRGQSMNTEAFF. Here the CDR3 DNA reads TGTGCCAGCAGATTCGACAGGGGGCAATCGATGAACACTGAAGCTTTCTTT. Drawing the rest from reference TRBV7-9 and TRBJ1-1, the complete variable domain is DTGVSQNPRHKITKRGQNVTFRCDPISEHNRLYWYRQTLGQGPEFLTYFQNEAQLEKSRLLSDRFSAERPKGSFSTLEIQRTEQGDSAMYLCASRFDRGQSMNTEAFFGQGTRLTVV.